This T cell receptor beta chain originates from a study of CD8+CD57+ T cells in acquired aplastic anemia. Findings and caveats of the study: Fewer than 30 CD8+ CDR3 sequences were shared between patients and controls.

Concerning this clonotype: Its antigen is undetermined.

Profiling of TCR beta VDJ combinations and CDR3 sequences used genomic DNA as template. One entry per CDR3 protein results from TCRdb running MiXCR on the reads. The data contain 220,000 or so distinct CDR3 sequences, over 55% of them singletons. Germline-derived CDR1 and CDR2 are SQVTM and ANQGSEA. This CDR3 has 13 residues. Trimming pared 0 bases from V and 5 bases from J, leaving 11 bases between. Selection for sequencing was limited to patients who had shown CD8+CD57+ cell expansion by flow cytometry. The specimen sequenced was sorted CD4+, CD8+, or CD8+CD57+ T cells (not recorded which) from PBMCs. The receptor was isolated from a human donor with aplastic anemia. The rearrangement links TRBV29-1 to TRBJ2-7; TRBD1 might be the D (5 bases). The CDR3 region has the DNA TGCAGCGTTGAAGATCTTACAGGTAACGAGCAGTACTTC. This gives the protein CSVEDLTGNEQYF.